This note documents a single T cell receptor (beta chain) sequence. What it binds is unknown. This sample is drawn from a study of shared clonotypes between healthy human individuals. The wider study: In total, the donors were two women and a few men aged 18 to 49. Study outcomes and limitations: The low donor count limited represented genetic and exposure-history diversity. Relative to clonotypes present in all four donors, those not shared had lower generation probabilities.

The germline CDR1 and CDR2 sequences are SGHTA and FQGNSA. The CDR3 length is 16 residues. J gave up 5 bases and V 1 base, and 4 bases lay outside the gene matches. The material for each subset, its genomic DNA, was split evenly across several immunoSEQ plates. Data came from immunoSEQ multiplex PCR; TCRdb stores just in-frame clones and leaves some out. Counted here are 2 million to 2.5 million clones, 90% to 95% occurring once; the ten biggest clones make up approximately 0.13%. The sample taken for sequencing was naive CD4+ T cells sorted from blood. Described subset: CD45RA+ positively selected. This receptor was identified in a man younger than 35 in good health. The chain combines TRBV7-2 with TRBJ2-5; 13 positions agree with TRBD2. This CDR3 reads CASSLGTSGSFETQYF. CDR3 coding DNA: TGTGCCAGCAGCTTAGGGACTAGCGGGAGTTTCGAGACCCAGTACTTC.